A single sample is the source of the 22 T cell receptor beta chains below, sequenced in a study of regulatory T cells in long-lasting Graves disease. Investigators prepared the TCR beta libraries by applying iRepertoire HTBI primers and Arm-PCR of CDR3 regions. TCRdb fed the multiplex PCR reads into MiXCR, producing one record per CDR3 protein. The data contain about 530,000 distinct CDR3 sequences, roughly a sixth of them seen just once; the ten biggest clones take up more than 20%. The sample's time point: newly diagnosed GD, antithyroid drugs for less than 3 months. The TCR library used RNA extracted from PBMCs. Separately, the same data were catalogued under a study of T cells in Graves' hyperthyroidism and ophthalmopathy.

Sequencing was performed on peripheral blood mononuclear cells (PBMCs), taken at new diagnosis, from a patient treated with antithyroid drugs. The receptors come from a woman aged 35-60 years with Graves disease.

In its sample, this clonotype was seen many times. The V gene is TRBV6-1, the J gene TRBJ2-3; 7 bases match TRBD1. Germline assignment: CDR1 MNHNS and CDR2 SASEGT. The length of the CDR3 is 14 residues. V gave up 6 bases and J gave up 4 bases; unmatched junction bases: 7. The CDR3 DNA follows: TGTGCCAGCAGCGCCTTTACAGGGGCAGATACGCAGTATTTT. It codes for CASSAFTGADTQYF.

CDR3 loop: CATEDGGGMNTGELFF. The CDR3 DNA sequence: TGCGCCACCGAGGACGGGGGAGGAATGAACACCGGGGAGCTGTTTTTT. This chain connects TRBV10-2 to TRBJ2-2; a possible D gene is TRBD2 (6 bases). Germline lookup yields CDR1 WSHSY and CDR2 SAAADI. V shed 10 bases and J shed 1 base, with 19 bases lying between them. This CDR3 contains 16 residues.

On this clonotype itself: A much bigger clone sits one base away, suggesting this may be a read error. The genes are TRBV28 and TRBJ1-2; D remains ambiguous. Germline V gene sequence: CDR1 MDHEN, CDR2 SYDVKM. CDR3 length: 14 amino acids. The CDR3 sequence: CASSLHMLNYGYAF. The CDR3 DNA follows: TGTGCCAGCAGTTTACATATGTTGAACTATGGCTACGCCTTC.

This clonotype has ten or more counts. The V gene is TRBV3-1, the J gene TRBJ2-7; 9 bases align to TRBD2. CDR1 LGHDT and CDR2 YNNKEL come from the germline V gene (reference sequence). The CDR3 length is 15 residues. J lost 2 bases, V lost 4 bases, and 6 bases had no gene match. The CDR3, as DNA: TGTGCCAGCAGCCTTGGAGCGGGGGGCACCTACGAGCAGTACTTC. Amino acid sequence: CASSLGAGGTYEQYF.

This chain links TRBV4-2 with TRBJ2-1; D is possibly TRBD1 or TRBD2 (6 bases each). In germline, CDR1 is LGHNA, CDR2 YNFKEQ. V lost 3 bases and J 9 bases, leaving 21 bases between the germline ends. The CDR3 length is 16 residues. The CDR3 reads CASSQDGGLGGLEQFF. The CDR3 DNA reads TGTGCCAGCAGCCAGGACGGTGGGTTGGGGGGCCTTGAGCAGTTCTTC.

This clonotype was recorded many times. The gene calls are TRBV3-1 and TRBJ1-2; no clear D gene. V dropped 0 bases and J dropped 4 bases, with 21 bases sitting between them. Per the germline V gene, CDR1 is LGHDT and CDR2 is YNNKEL (reference sequence). The CDR3 extends over 18 amino acids. The CDR3: CASSQDLLAPHLSYGYTF. The DNA for the CDR3 is TGTGCCAGCAGCCAAGATCTATTGGCGCCGCACCTTTCCTATGGCTACACCTTC.

Comments on this clonotype: One base away lies a much larger clone, so this may be a sequencing read error. The V and J genes are TRBV12-3 or TRBV12-4 and TRBJ1-2; tentatively, D is TRBD1 (5 bases). This CDR3 spans 13 amino acids. This CDR3 is CATSRQHNYGYTF. The CDR3 DNA sequence: TGTGCCACCAGTCGACAGCATAACTATGGCTACACCTTC.

This chain joins TRBV20-1 and TRBJ2-5; D may match TRBD1 or TRBD2 (5 bases each). Germline assignment: CDR1 DFQATT and CDR2 SNEGSKA (reference sequence). The CDR3 length is 13 residues. Trimming removed 1 base at V and 4 bases at J, with 10 bases between. The CDR3 protein is CSARVSGRETQYF. CDR3 sequence (DNA): TGCAGTGCTAGAGTTTCGGGACGAGAGACCCAGTACTTC.

This clonotype was detected a few times. The J gene is TRBJ2-1, the V gene TRBV19; no clear D. V lost 5 bases to trimming and J lost 4 bases, with 12 bases between them. Germline V lookup: CDR1 LNHDA, CDR2 SQIVND (reference sequence). CDR3 length equals 14 residues. The CDR3 sequence is CASSVRVEYNEQFF. The CDR3 nucleotides read TGTGCCAGTAGTGTCCGGGTTGAGTACAATGAGCAGTTCTTC.

This clonotype was recorded only once. J is TRBJ2-3 and V is TRBV7-8, with D perhaps given as TRBD1 or TRBD2 (5 bases each). Germline CDR1 reads SGHVS; CDR2 reads FQNEAQ. Trimming removed 3 bases at V and 8 bases at J, with 9 bases between. The CDR3 is 12 amino acids. The CDR3 nucleotides are TGTGCCAGCAGCTTCGGGGCGGCTACGCAGTATTTT. It codes for CASSFGAATQYF.

The chain is built from TRBV10-2 and TRBJ1-1; possible D gene TRBD1, 6 bases. The CDR3 sequence is 17 residues long. Looked up from germline, CDR1 is WSHSY and CDR2 is SAAADI. The V end was cut by 6 bases, the J end by 0 bases, with 20 bases between. CDR3 in DNA: TGCGCCAGCAGAGGATCAGGGACAATCTACATGAACACTGAAGCTTTCTTT. This codes for CASRGSGTIYMNTEAFF.

This clonotype was seen a few times. The V gene is TRBV6-1, the J gene TRBJ2-1; the D is unclear. The CDR3 is 17 residues long. Trimming removed 7 bases from V and 5 bases from J, with 24 bases in between. Germline V gene sequence: CDR1 MNHNS, CDR2 SASEGT. The CDR3 DNA sequence: TGTGCCAGCATTAAAGCTGTAGTAAGTGGTAGCCACAATGAGCAGTTCTTC. Protein product: CASIKAVVSGSHNEQFF.

This clonotype was found many times. This chain links TRBV30 with TRBJ1-6; 7 bases match TRBD1. Germline CDR1 GTSNPN, CDR2 SVGIG (reference sequence). The CDR3 runs to 14 residues. With V trimmed by 5 bases and J by 7 bases, 8 bases remained unmatched. This CDR3 reads CAWDRVFGNSPLHF. The CDR3 nucleotides read TGTGCCTGGGACAGGGTATTCGGGAATTCACCCCTCCACTTT.

This clonotype was detected many times. The CDR3 protein is CASSLKGYGYTF. The CDR3 DNA reads TGTGCCAGCAGTTTAAAGGGCTATGGCTACACCTTC. The chain links TRBV28 to TRBJ1-2; D remains unclear. Germline CDR1 reads MDHEN; CDR2 reads SYDVKM. The CDR3 contains 12 residues. Trimming took off 2 bases at V and 4 bases at J, with 5 bases between the two ends.

This clonotype was observed a few times. This chain connects TRBV6-5 to TRBJ2-4; D is perhaps TRBD1 or TRBD2 (6 bases each). Germline V gene sequence: CDR1 MNHEY, CDR2 SVGAGI. Trimming removed 2 bases from V and 1 base from J, with 15 bases in between. The CDR3 contains 17 residues. The CDR3: CASSYATGTAAKNIQYF. CDR3 sequence (DNA): TGTGCCAGCAGTTACGCAACAGGGACTGCGGCCAAAAACATTCAGTACTTC.

The rearrangement links TRBV9 to TRBJ2-1; 9 bases line up with TRBD2. In germline, CDR1 is SGDLS, CDR2 YYNGEE. With V trimmed by 4 bases and J by 7 bases, 15 bases remained unmatched. CDR3 length equals 17 residues. CDR3 DNA sequence: TGTGCCAGCAGCCCCCGGCTCGGCGGGGGGGGCCAAAATGAGCAGTTCTTC. It codes for CASSPRLGGGGQNEQFF.

In DNA, the CDR3 is TGTGCCACCAGCAGAACGACAGGAAGCTCCTACAATGAGCAGTTCTTC. Translating gives CATSRTTGSSYNEQFF. The chain uses TRBV15 and TRBJ2-1; D perhaps matches TRBD1 (6 bases). The ends were cut back, 2 bases at V and 0 bases at J, with 11 bases in the middle. The CDR3 sequence is 16 residues long. Looked up from germline, CDR1 is LNHNV and CDR2 is YYDKDF (reference sequence).

This clonotype has ten or more counts. The rearrangement joins TRBV5-1 to TRBJ2-1; 9 bases map to TRBD1. Germline CDR1 is SGHRS and CDR2 is YFSETQ. The ends lost 3 bases at V and 8 bases at J; junction bases unmatched: 9. CDR3 length: 15 residues. DNA of the CDR3: TGCGCCAGCAGCTCCGGGGGGACAGGGAAGGATGAGCAGTTCTTC. It codes for CASSSGGTGKDEQFF.

This clonotype was recorded many times. The V gene is TRBV7-8, the J gene TRBJ2-3; weak D call: TRBD2 (6 bases). V was shortened by 4 bases and J by 6 bases, with 14 bases between the two germline ends. CDR3 length equals 14 residues. CDR1 is SGHVS and CDR2 is FQNEAQ in the germline V gene. The CDR3 sequence is CASSYGTPRDTQYF. The CDR3 bases are TGTGCCAGCAGCTACGGGACTCCCAGGGATACGCAGTATTTT.

This clonotype appeared many times. This may come from a read error, since a much larger clone is one base off. The chain recombines TRBV2 with TRBJ2-1, with 9 bases identical to TRBD1. CDR3 length: 16 amino acids. Germline V CDR1 and CDR2: SNHLY, FYNNEI. The CDR3 protein is CASSGWGTGSCNEQFF. Written as DNA, the CDR3 is TGTGCCAGCAGTGGTTGGGGGACAGGGTCCTGCAATGAGCAGTTCTTC.

This clonotype was counted a few times. The genes are TRBV3-1 and TRBJ2-1; 10 bases line up with TRBD1. The assigned J gene may be wrong: the sequence end matches TRBJ2-5 better. The germline CDR1 and CDR2 sequences are LGHDT and YNNKEL (reference sequence). This CDR3 comprises 20 residues. In DNA, the CDR3 is TGTGCCAGCAGCCAAGATCTGCCCCGACGGGGGGACAGGGGATCGGAGACCCAGTACTTC. It is translated as CASSQDLPRRGDRGSETQYF.

This clonotype was detected only a few times. The CDR3 nucleotides are TGTGCCAGTAGTACCTCCGGGACCTCCTACAATGAGCAGTTCTTC. This codes for CASSTSGTSYNEQFF. The gene calls are TRBV19 and TRBJ2-1, with D perhaps assigned TRBD1 or TRBD2 (5 bases each). This CDR3 has 15 amino acids. In germline, CDR1 is LNHDA, CDR2 SQIVND (reference sequence). Trimming took 4 bases from V and 0 from J, leaving 10 bases between them.